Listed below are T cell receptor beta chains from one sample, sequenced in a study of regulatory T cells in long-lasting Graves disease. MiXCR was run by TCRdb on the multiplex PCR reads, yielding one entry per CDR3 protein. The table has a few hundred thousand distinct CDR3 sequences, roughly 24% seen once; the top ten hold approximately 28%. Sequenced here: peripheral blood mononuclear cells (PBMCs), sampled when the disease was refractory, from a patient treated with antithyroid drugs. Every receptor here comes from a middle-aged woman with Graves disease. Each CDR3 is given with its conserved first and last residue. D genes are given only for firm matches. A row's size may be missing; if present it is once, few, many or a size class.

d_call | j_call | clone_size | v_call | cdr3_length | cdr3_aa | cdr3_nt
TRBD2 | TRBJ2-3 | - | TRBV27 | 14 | CASSRPGLADTQYF | TGTGCCAGCAGTCGACCGGGACTAGCGGATACGCAGTATTTT
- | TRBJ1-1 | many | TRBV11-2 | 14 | CASSLIALNTEAFF | TGTGCCAGCAGCTTAATCGCCCTGAACACTGAAGCTTTCTTT
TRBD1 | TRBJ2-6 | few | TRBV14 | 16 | CASGTGGVAGANVLTF | TGTGCCAGCGGGACAGGGGGTGTGGCTGGGGCCAACGTCCTGACTTTC
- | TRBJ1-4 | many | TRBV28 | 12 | CASKGLGEKLFF | TGTGCCAGCAAAGGGTTGGGCGAAAAACTGTTTTTT
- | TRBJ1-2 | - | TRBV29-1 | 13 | CSVAQGTSYGYTF | TGCAGCGTAGCCCAAGGGACCTCCTATGGCTACACCTTC
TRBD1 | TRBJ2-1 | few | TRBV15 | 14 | CATRRTGGYNEQFF | TGTGCCACCAGGAGGACAGGAGGCTACAATGAGCAGTTCTTC
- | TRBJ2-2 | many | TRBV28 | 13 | CASSPGSTGELFF | TGTGCCAGCAGCCCCGGGAGCACCGGGGAGCTGTTTTTT
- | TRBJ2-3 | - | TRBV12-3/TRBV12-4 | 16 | CASSLIQTGAADTQYF | TGTGCCAGCAGCCTTATTCAGACTGGGGCGGCAGATACGCAGTATTTT
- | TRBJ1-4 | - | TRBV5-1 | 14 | CASSPRQESEKLFF | TGCGCCAGCAGCCCCCGACAGGAAAGTGAAAAACTGTTTTTT
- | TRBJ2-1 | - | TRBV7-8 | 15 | CASSSRRSSYNEQFF | TGTGCCAGCAGCTCCCGGCGTAGCTCCTACAATGAGCAGTTCTTC
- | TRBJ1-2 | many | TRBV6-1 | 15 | CASSPWTGSGHGYTF | TGTGCCAGCAGTCCCTGGACGGGCTCGGGGCATGGCTACACCTTC
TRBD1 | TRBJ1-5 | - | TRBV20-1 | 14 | CSAHTGGWNQPQHF | TGCAGTGCTCATACAGGGGGTTGGAATCAGCCCCAGCATTTT
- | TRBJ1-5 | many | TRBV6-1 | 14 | CASSDLGSNQPQHF | TGTGCCAGCAGTGATTTGGGTAGCAATCAGCCCCAGCATTTT
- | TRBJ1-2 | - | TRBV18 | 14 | CASSPQGENYGYTF | TGTGCCAGCTCACCACAGGGAGAGAACTATGGCTACACCTTC
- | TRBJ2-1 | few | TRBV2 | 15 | CASRGTQITYNEQFF | TGTGCCAGCAGGGGTACGCAGATCACTTACAATGAGCAGTTCTTC
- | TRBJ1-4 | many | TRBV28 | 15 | CASSVGTHINEKLFF | TGTGCCAGCAGTGTCGGGACACATATCAATGAAAAACTGTTTTTT
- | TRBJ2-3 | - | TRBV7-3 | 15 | CASSLTPTSTDTQYF | TGTGCCAGCAGTCTGACTCCAACTAGCACAGATACGCAGTATTTT
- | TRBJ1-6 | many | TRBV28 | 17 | CASSPNTYTSYNSPLHF | TGTGCCAGCAGCCCCAATACATATACCTCCTATAATTCACCCCTCCACTTT
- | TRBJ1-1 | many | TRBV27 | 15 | CASSLLSRGGTEAFF | TGTGCCAGCAGTTTACTGTCGAGGGGGGGCACTGAAGCTTTCTTT
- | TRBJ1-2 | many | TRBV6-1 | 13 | CASSESGGEGYTF | TGTGCCAGCAGTGAATCGGGCGGGGAAGGCTACACCTTC
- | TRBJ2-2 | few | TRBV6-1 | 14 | CASRDPGVPGELFF | TGTGCCAGCAGGGACCCGGGGGTCCCCGGGGAGCTGTTTTTT
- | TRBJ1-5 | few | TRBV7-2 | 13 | CASSQEGSQPQHF | TGTGCCAGCAGCCAAGAGGGGTCTCAGCCCCAGCATTTT
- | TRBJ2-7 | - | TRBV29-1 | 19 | CSVWERGGQGLVGNYEQYF | TGCAGCGTCTGGGAGAGGGGGGGACAGGGACTAGTGGGGAACTACGAGCAGTACTTC
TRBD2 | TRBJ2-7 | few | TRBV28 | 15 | CASSTLAGAAYEQYF | TGTGCCAGCAGTACCCTAGCGGGAGCGGCCTACGAGCAGTACTTC
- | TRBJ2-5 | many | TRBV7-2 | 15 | CASSLVRRSQETQYF | TGTGCCAGCAGCTTGGTTCGGAGAAGCCAAGAGACCCAGTACTTC
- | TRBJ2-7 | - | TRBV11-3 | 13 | CASSPGGMDEQYF | TGTGCCAGCAGCCCAGGCGGCATGGACGAGCAGTACTTC
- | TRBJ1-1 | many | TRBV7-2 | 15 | CASSGGGGVRTEAFF | TGTGCCAGCAGCGGGGGGGGGGGCGTAAGAACTGAAGCTTTCTTT
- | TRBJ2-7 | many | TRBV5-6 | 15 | CASSLWGGSRYEQYF | TGTGCCAGCAGCCTATGGGGGGGCTCCCGTTACGAGCAGTACTTC
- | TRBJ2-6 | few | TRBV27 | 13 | CASSFPGANVLTF | TGTGCCAGCAGTTTTCCTGGGGCCAACGTCCTGACTTTC
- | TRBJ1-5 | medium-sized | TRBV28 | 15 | CASATPGMGNQPQHF | TGTGCCAGCGCAACCCCCGGCATGGGAAATCAGCCCCAGCATTTT
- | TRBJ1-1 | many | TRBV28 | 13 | CASWDLKNTEAFF | TGTGCCAGCTGGGACCTCAAGAACACTGAAGCTTTCTTT
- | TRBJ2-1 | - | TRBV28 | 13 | CASSPEVLHEQFF | TGTGCCAGCTCCCCTGAAGTGCTCCATGAGCAGTTCTTC
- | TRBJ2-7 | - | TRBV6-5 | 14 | CASSLTGGFYEQYF | TGTGCCAGCAGTTTGACAGGCGGCTTTTACGAGCAGTACTTC
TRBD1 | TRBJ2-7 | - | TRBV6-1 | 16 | CASSKPPGQGSYEQYF | TGTGCCAGCAGTAAACCCCCGGGACAGGGGTCCTACGAGCAGTACTTC
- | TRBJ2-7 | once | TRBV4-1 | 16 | CASSQPDYRRTYEQYF | TGCGCCAGCAGCCAACCGGACTACCGCCGAACCTACGAGCAGTACTTC
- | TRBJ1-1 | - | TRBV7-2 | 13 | CASSWIMNTEAFF | TGTGCCAGCAGCTGGATCATGAACACTGAAGCTTTCTTT
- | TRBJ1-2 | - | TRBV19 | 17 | CASSPIADPTKKNGYTF | TGTGCCAGTAGCCCCATCGCGGACCCTACTAAAAAGAATGGCTACACCTTC
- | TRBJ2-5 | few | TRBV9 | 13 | CASSVVAEETQYF | TGTGCCAGCAGCGTAGTGGCGGAAGAGACCCAGTACTTC
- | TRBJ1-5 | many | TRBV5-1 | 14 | CASSLDGSNQPQHF | TGCGCCAGCAGCTTGGACGGTAGCAATCAGCCCCAGCATTTT
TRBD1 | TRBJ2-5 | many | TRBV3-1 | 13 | CASSQGTGETQYF | TGTGCCAGCAGCCAAGGGACAGGGGAGACCCAGTACTTC
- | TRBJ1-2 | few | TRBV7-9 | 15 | CASSPDGGPLYGYTF | TGTGCCAGCAGCCCCGATGGGGGACCCCTCTATGGCTACACCTTC
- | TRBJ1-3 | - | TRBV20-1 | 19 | CSARDLEGAEPYSGNTIYF | TGCAGTGCTAGAGATCTGGAAGGCGCAGAGCCCTACTCTGGAAACACCATATATTTT
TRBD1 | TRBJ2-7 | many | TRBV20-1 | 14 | CSARPGQGADEQYF | TGCAGTGCTAGACCCGGACAGGGGGCCGACGAGCAGTACTTC
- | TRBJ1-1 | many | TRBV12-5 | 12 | CASGSLWGEAFF | TGTGCTAGTGGTTCGTTATGGGGTGAAGCTTTCTTT
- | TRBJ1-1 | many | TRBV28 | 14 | CASSLRGDETEAFF | TGTGCCAGCAGTTTACGGGGTGATGAAACTGAAGCTTTCTTT
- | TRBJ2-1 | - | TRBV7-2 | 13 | CASSFASYNEQFF | TGTGCCAGCAGCTTTGCCTCCTACAATGAGCAGTTCTTC
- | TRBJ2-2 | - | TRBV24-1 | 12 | CATLSWAGELFF | TGTGCCACCCTAAGTTGGGCCGGGGAGCTGTTTTTT
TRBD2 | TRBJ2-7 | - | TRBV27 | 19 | CASSLSSSYLAGGHYEQYF | TGTGCCAGCAGTTTATCATCCTCCTACCTAGCGGGAGGCCACTACGAGCAGTACTTC
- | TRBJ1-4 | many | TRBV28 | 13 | CASSPHSTEKLFF | TGTGCCAGCAGTCCACACTCAACAGAAAAACTGTTTTTT
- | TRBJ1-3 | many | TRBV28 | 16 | CASSTAGLNSGNTIYF | TGTGCCAGCAGTACCGCGGGACTCAACTCTGGAAACACCATATATTTT
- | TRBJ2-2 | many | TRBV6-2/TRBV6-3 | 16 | CASSYSWGLNTGELFF | TGTGCCAGCAGTTACTCGTGGGGGCTGAACACCGGGGAGCTGTTTTTT
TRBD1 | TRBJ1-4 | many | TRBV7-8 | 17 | CASSLGRWGQGGEKLFF | TGTGCCAGCAGCTTAGGGCGTTGGGGACAGGGAGGTGAAAAACTGTTTTTT
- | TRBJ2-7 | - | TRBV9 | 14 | CASSVDYYSYEQYF | TGTGCCAGCAGCGTCGACTATTACTCCTACGAGCAGTACTTC
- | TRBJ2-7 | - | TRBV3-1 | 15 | CASSQELFRVNEQYF | TGTGCCAGCAGCCAAGAATTATTCAGGGTCAACGAGCAGTACTTC
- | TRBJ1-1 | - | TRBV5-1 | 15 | CASRRPGSRNTEAFF | TGCGCCAGCCGAAGACCGGGGAGTCGGAACACTGAAGCTTTCTTT